Below, 2 T cell receptor beta chains from the same sample are listed, as sequenced in a study of CD8 T cells in Susac syndrome. RNA amounts of roughly 0.45 to 1 ug underwent reverse transcription with random hexamers. From the immunoSEQ multiplex PCR reads, TCRdb called clonotypes with MiXCR, one entry per CDR3 protein. The sample includes about 190,000 distinct CDR3 sequences, over 85% seen only once; the top ten take under 0.12%. Sample: CD4+ T cells from PBMCs. Receptor source: a human donor in good health.

The chain combines TRBV20-1 with TRBJ1-2, with D perhaps matching TRBD1 (6 bases). CDR1 is DFQATT, CDR2 SNEGSKA, per germline (reference sequence). This CDR3 comprises 14 residues. V was trimmed by 5 bases and J by 0 bases, leaving 13 bases between them. CDR3 sequence: CSALTGPTNYGYTF. DNA of the CDR3: TGCAGTGCTCTAACAGGGCCCACTAACTATGGCTACACCTTC.

CDR3 bases: TGCGCCAGCAGCTTGGCTAGCGTCGGCACAGATACGCAGTATTTT. Translating it yields CASSLASVGTDTQYF. The chain uses TRBV5-1 and TRBJ2-3; a possible D gene is TRBD2 (6 bases). The CDR3 covers 15 residues. Germline V gene data show CDR1 as SGHRS and CDR2 as YFSETQ. Trimming stripped 0 bases from V and 1 base from J, with 9 bases between.